This entry concerns a single T cell receptor beta chain. What it binds is unknown. Compared with germline, one end of the junction differs, possibly owing to a read error. Total RNA amounts of at least 5 micrograms were extracted per sample. The data belong to a study of blood T cells in healthy people across ages. Notes on the study in general: The study found TCR beta diversity correlated strongly with naive T cell percentage. There were more naive CD4+ cells and higher diversity in long-lived donors than in aged donors.

Through a sample-barcoded 5' primer and a J-beta primer mix, a second PCR was run for about 7 to 12 cycles. TCRdb independently ran MiXCR on the 5' RACE reads; one entry per CDR3 protein. The profile shows about 800,000 distinct CDR3 sequences, about 46% of them singletons. The CDR3 is made up of 15 amino acids. Germline assignment: CDR1 MNHNS and CDR2 SASEGT. The specimen was blood. The clonotype comes from a man older than 75 in good health. V gene TRBV6-1 combines with J gene TRBJ2-1; 8 positions match TRBD1. In DNA form, the CDR3 reads TGTGCCAGCAGGTTGACAGGGGTTACCTACAATGAGCGGTTCTTC. It specifies CASRLTGVTYNERFF.